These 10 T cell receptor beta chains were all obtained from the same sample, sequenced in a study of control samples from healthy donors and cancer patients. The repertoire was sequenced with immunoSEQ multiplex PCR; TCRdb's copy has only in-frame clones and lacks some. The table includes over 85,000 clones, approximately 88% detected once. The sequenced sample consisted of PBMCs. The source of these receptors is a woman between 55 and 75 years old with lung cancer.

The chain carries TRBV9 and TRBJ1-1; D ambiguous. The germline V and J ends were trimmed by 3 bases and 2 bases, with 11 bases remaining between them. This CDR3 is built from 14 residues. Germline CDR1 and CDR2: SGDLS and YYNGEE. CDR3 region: CASSEVATNTEAFF. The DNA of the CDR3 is TGTGCCAGCAGCGAGGTGGCGACAAACACTGAAGCTTTCTTT.

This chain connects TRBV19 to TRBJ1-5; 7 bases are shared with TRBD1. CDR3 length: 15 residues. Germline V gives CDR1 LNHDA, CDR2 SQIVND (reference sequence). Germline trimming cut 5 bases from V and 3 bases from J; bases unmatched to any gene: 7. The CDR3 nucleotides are TGTGCCAGTAGTTCGACAGGGTCCTACAATCAGCCCCAGCATTTT. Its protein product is CASSSTGSYNQPQHF. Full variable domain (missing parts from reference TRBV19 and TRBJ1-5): DGGITQSPKYLFRKEGQNVTLSCEQNLNHDAMYWYRQDPGQGLRLIYYSQIVNDFQKGDIAEGYSVSREKKESFPLTVTSAQKNPTAFYLCASSSTGSYNQPQHFGDGTRLSIL.

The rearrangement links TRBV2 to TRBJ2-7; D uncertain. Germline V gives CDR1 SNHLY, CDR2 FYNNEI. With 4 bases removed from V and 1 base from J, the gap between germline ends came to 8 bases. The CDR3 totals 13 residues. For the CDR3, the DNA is TGTGCCAGCAGTGCCCAGGCATCCTACGAGCAGTACTTC. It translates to CASSAQASYEQYF.

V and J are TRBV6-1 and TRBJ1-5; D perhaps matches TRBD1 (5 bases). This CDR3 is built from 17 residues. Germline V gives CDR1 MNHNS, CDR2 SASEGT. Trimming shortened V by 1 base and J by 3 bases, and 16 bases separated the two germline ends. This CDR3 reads CASSEVQEFYNNQPQHF. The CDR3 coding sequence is TGTGCCAGCAGTGAAGTACAGGAGTTTTACAACAATCAGCCCCAGCATTTT.

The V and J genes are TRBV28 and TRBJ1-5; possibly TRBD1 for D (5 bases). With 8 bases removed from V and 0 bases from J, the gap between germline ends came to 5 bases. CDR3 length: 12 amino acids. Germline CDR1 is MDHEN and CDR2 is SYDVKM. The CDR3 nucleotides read TGTGCCAGCCAGGGTAGCAATCAGCCCCAGCATTTT. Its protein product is CASQGSNQPQHF. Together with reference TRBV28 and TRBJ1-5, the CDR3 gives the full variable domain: DVKVTQSSRYLVKRTGEKVFLECVQDMDHENMFWYRQDPGLGLRLIYFSYDVKMKEKGDIPEGYSVSREKKERFSLILESASTNQTSMYLCASQGSNQPQHFGDGTRLSIL.

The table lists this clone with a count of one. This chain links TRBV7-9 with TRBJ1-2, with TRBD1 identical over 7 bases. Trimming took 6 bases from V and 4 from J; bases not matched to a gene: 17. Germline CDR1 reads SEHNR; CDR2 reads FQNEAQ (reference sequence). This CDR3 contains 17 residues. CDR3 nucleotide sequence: TGTGCCAGCAGTCTTAGGGACAGCCCTCTTCCTCTCTATGGCTACACCTTC. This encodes CASSLRDSPLPLYGYTF.

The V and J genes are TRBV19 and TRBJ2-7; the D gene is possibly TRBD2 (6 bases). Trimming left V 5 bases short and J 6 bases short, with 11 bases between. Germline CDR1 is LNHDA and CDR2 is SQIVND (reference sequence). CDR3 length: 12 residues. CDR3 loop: CASSYLRGEQYF. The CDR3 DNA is TGTGCCAGTAGTTATCTGCGGGGCGAGCAGTACTTC.

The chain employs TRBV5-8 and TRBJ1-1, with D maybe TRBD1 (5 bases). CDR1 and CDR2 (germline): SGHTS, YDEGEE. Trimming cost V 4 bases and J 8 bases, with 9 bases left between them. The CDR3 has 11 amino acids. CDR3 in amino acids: CASSPRQEAFF. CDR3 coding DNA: TGTGCCAGCAGCCCAAGACAGGAAGCTTTCTTT.

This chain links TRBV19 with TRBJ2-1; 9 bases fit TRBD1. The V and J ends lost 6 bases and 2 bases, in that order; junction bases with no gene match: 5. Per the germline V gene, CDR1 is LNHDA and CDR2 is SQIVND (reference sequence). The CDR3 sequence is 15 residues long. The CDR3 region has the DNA TGTGCCAGTAGCCCGGGACAGGGACCCTACAATGAGCAGTTCTTC. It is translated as CASSPGQGPYNEQFF. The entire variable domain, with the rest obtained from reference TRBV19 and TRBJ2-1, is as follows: DGGITQSPKYLFRKEGQNVTLSCEQNLNHDAMYWYRQDPGQGLRLIYYSQIVNDFQKGDIAEGYSVSREKKESFPLTVTSAQKNPTAFYLCASSPGQGPYNEQFFGPGTRLTVL.

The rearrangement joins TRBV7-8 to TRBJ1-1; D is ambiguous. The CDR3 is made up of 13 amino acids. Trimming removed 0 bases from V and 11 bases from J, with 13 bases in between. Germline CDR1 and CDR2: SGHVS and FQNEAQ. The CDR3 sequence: CASSLAGVRDAFF. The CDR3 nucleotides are TGTGCCAGCAGCTTAGCCGGGGTACGGGATGCTTTCTTT.